Listed here is a single T cell receptor (beta chain). Its antigen is undetermined. These data belong to a study of cytomegalovirus exposure and HLA in healthy donors. Findings and limits, study-wide: In all likelihood, a cluster of highly shared sequence variants was a sequencing artifact. TCR sequences were mostly rare, though some public TCRs occurred in many donors.

PCR involved 60 Vbeta and 13 Jbeta primers. Method: immunoSEQ multiplex PCR; TCRdb's copy keeps in-frame clones and lacks some. The table records 90,000 to 140,000 clones, roughly three quarters of them present only once. The CDR3 runs to 17 residues. After removal of 6 bases from V and 8 bases from J, the junction contained 15 bases not matched to a gene. Germline V gives CDR1 MDHEN, CDR2 SYDVKM. The sequenced sample was PBMCs. The chain links TRBV28 to TRBJ1-6; 8 positions agree with TRBD1. This TCR derives from a man aged 25-40 years in good health and CMV-seronegative. The chain's CDR3 is CASSPPLTGAQDSPLHF. CDR3 in DNA: TGTGCCAGCAGCCCTCCACTGACAGGGGCGCAGGATTCACCCCTCCACTTT. The full variable domain, with the rest looked up from reference TRBV28 and TRBJ1-6, is DVKVTQSSRYLVKRTGEKVFLECVQDMDHENMFWYRQDPGLGLRLIYFSYDVKMKEKGDIPEGYSVSREKKERFSLILESASTNQTSMYLCASSPPLTGAQDSPLHFGNGTRLTVT.